The 11 T cell receptor beta chains presented below share a single source sample, sequenced in a study of T-cell reconstitution after alpha-beta-depleted transplantation in children. A TCRbeta library incorporating unique molecular identifiers was prepared. TCRdb used MiXCR to reprocess the PCR reads, holding one entry per CDR3 protein. The sample records hundreds of thousands of distinct CDR3 sequences, approximately 30% being singletons. The specimen comprised PBMCs from the stem cell graft donor, sampled from the stem cell graft. Receptor source: a human donor who donated a stem cell graft to a child with aplastic anemia.

This clonotype was counted a few times. This sequence joins TRBV15 and TRBJ1-2, with a possible D match to TRBD1 (5 bases). The CDR3 spans 13 residues. Trimming pared 0 bases from V and 8 bases from J, leaving 10 bases between. The germline V gene has CDR1 LNHNV and CDR2 YYDKDF (reference sequence). The DNA for the CDR3 is TGTGCCACCAGCAGAGAGGCAGGGCGAGGCTACACCTTC. Its protein product is CATSREAGRGYTF.

The chain has TRBV2 and TRBJ1-1; possibly TRBD1 for D (5 bases). V was trimmed by 7 bases and J by 1 base, leaving 19 bases between them. The CDR3 covers 16 residues. Looked up from germline, CDR1 is SNHLY and CDR2 is FYNNEI. CDR3 nucleotide sequence: TGTGCCAGCACCCTAAGGACCGGGACTAGGAACACTGAAGCTTTCTTT. Translated: CASTLRTGTRNTEAFF.

The genes are TRBV7-9 and TRBJ1-2, with TRBD1 as a possible D gene (6 bases). The CDR3 runs 14 residues. V was pared by 3 bases and J by 11 bases, with 19 bases between. Germline V lookup: CDR1 SEHNR, CDR2 FQNEAQ (reference sequence). The CDR3 reads CASSLGHRQNSYTF. DNA of the CDR3: TGTGCCAGCAGCTTGGGACACCGACAAAATTCTTACACCTTC. The whole variable domain, remainder taken from reference TRBV7-9 and TRBJ1-2, is DTGVSQNPRHKITKRGQNVTFRCDPISEHNRLYWYRQTLGQGPEFLTYFQNEAQLEKSRLLSDRFSAERPKGSFSTLEIQRTEQGDSAMYLCASSLGHRQNSYTFGSGTRLTVV.

The rearrangement uses TRBV5-5 and TRBJ2-7; TRBD1 agrees at 7 bases. CDR3 length equals 14 residues. J was trimmed by 2 bases and V by 5 bases; bases with no gene match: 7. Germline V gene sequence: CDR1 SGHKS, CDR2 YYEKEE (reference sequence). The CDR3 spells CASSRQGGPYEQYV. As DNA, the CDR3 is TGTGCCAGCAGTCGACAGGGCGGACCCTACGAGCAGTACGTC.

This clonotype was found a few times. The rearrangement uses TRBV7-2 and TRBJ2-1; 13 nucleotides align to TRBD2. With V trimmed by 6 bases and J by 4 bases, 6 bases remained unmatched. Germline-derived CDR1 and CDR2 are SGHTA and FQGNSA. CDR3 length: 16 amino acids. The CDR3 reads CASRGLAGPNYNEQFF. The CDR3 DNA reads TGTGCCAGCAGGGGACTAGCGGGACCCAATTACAATGAGCAGTTCTTC.

This clonotype was counted between two and nine times. The chain joins TRBV4-1 to TRBJ2-7, with no clear D. Trimming stripped 0 bases from V and 1 base from J, with 13 bases between. CDR3 length: 16 residues. Germline V gives CDR1 MGHRA, CDR2 YSYEKL. The CDR3 region has the DNA TGCGCCAGCAGCCAAGAATCCATAGCCCTATCCTACGAGCAGTACTTC. Its protein product is CASSQESIALSYEQYF.

This sequence joins TRBV6-2 or TRBV6-3 and TRBJ2-1; maybe TRBD2 (6 bases). This CDR3 region has 15 residues. Per the germline V gene, CDR1 is MNHEY and CDR2 is SVGEGT. Trimming removed 5 bases at V and 7 bases at J, with 18 bases between. The CDR3, as DNA: TGTGCCAGCAGTAAGGGACTCGGGTCGGTAAATGAGCAGTTCTTC. Encoded protein: CASSKGLGSVNEQFF.

This sequence joins TRBV7-8 and TRBJ2-7; a weak D match, TRBD2 (5 bases). Germline CDR1 is SGHVS and CDR2 is FQNEAQ. The CDR3 consists of 15 residues. The ends were cut back, 5 bases at V and 2 bases at J, with 16 bases in the middle. CDR3 in DNA: TGTGCCAGCAGCCCTGTGCGGGCAGCCACCTACGAGCAGTACTTC. It specifies CASSPVRAATYEQYF.

V is TRBV12-3 or TRBV12-4 and J is TRBJ2-1; 12 bases are a match to TRBD2. The CDR3 covers 17 residues. Trimming at V came to 7 bases and at J to 1 base, leaving 8 bases not matched to a gene. The CDR3 sequence is CASTLTSGSVSYNEQFF. As DNA, the CDR3 is TGTGCCAGCACCTTGACTAGCGGGAGCGTTTCCTACAATGAGCAGTTCTTC.

The CDR3, as DNA: TGTGCCTGGACCGGGGAGATTGAGCAGTTCTTC. It encodes CAWTGEIEQFF. V usage is TRBV30 and J usage is TRBJ2-1; a possible D gene is TRBD2 (5 bases). The germline gives CDR1 GTSNPN, CDR2 SVGIG (reference sequence). V dropped 4 bases and J dropped 9 bases, with 10 bases sitting between them. The CDR3 is made up of 11 amino acids.

This clonotype has just a few counts. The V gene is TRBV12-3 or TRBV12-4, the J gene TRBJ1-1; a possible D gene is TRBD1 (5 bases). With 6 bases removed from V and 6 bases from J, the gap between germline ends came to 14 bases. The CDR3 covers 13 residues. CDR3 nucleotides: TGTGCCAGCAGACCGACCGGGGGTGCTGAAGCTTTCTTT. Its translation: CASRPTGGAEAFF.